This TCR beta chain is drawn from a study of blood T cell repertoires in COVID-19. Study in general: Sources were T cells, B-cell-depleted T cells, or PBMCs; the material itself was cDNA or gDNA.

All enrollees were roughly 18 to 95 years old and from approximately 24 US areas. Cohorts were determined from participant-reported clinical history. Original analysis: Amplification of reference gene primers was used by the study to estimate nucleated cell counts. Clones were read by immunoSEQ multiplex PCR, and TCRdb kept only the in-frame ones, dropping some. The DNA was the basis for D and trimming; V, J and clone size are from that table. The table lists about 370,000 clones, 85% to 90% of them singletons. The germline V gene encodes CDR1 SGHRS and CDR2 YFSETQ. The CDR3 loop spans 13 amino acids. The junction had 4 bases not matched to a gene; V was cut back by 3 bases and J by 5 bases.

The TCR was taken from a man between 18 and 29 years old who had recovered from COVID-19. The chain has TRBV5-1 and TRBJ1-2; 7 positions agree with TRBD1. The sample was PBMCs or T cells enriched from blood (not recorded which). The DNA of the CDR3 is TGCGCCAGCAGCTCCGGACAGGAGTATGGCTACACCTTC. Translating gives CASSSGQEYGYTF.